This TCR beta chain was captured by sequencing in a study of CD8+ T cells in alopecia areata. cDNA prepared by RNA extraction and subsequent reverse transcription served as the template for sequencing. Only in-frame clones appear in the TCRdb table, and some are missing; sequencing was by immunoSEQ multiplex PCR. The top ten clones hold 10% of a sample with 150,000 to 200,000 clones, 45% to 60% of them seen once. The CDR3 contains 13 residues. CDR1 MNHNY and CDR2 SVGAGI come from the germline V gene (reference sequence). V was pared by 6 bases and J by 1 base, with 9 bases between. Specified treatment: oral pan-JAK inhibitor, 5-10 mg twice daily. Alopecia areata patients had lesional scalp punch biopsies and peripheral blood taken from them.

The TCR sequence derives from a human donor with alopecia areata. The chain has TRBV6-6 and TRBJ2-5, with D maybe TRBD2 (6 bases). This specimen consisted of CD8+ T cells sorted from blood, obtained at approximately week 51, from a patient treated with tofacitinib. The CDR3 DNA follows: TGTGCCAGCAGGGACTACTTCCAAGAGACCCAGTACTTC. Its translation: CASRDYFQETQYF.